This T cell receptor beta chain is drawn from a study of blood T cell repertoires in COVID-19. Turning to the study itself: Some COVID-19 samples were acute and others convalescent; all came from the United States, Italy and Spain.

The cohort comprised adults aged 18 to 89 years residing in 24 US areas. Cohort allocation depended upon clinical history that participants reported. Assay used: immunoSEQ multiplex PCR; TCRdb lists only in-frame clones, some missing. The sample holds about 240,000 clones, 87% seen once. In the case of this clone: At one end the junction does not follow the germline gene, possibly because of a read error.

Germline CDR1 and CDR2: SSHAT and FNYEAQ (reference sequence). CDR3 size: 15 residues. Sequenced material: PBMCs or T cells enriched from blood (not recorded which). The chain carries TRBV7-7 and TRBJ2-1, with 10 bases identical to TRBD2. This clonotype was sampled from a woman in her twenties or thirties with acute COVID-19. The CDR3 protein is CASSLGLADYNEQFF. The CDR3, as DNA: TGTGCTAGCAGCCTCGGACTAGCGGACTACAATGAGCAGTTCTTC. Using reference TRBV7-7 and TRBJ2-1 for the parts outside the CDR3, the full variable domain is GAGVSQSPRYKVTKRGQDVTLRCDPISSHATLYWYQQALGQGPEFLTYFNYEAQPDKSGLPSDRFSAERPEGSISTLTIQRTEQRDSAMYRCASSLGLADYNEQFFGPGTRLTVL.